This T cell receptor (beta chain) was observed in a study of a mutant IDH1 vaccine in newly diagnosed glioma. About the research overall: Vaccinations were initiated 4-6 weeks following radiotherapy alone, or were given together with temozolomide cycles.

General study points: Researchers report vaccine-induced immune responses in approximately 93% of patients.

CDR3 length: 16 residues. Germline CDR1 MNHNS, CDR2 SASEGT. V lost 0 bases to trimming and J lost 2 bases, with 12 bases between them. Here immunoSEQ multiplex PCR was the method, and the copy in TCRdb shows in-frame clones only, minus some. Found here are about 50,000 clones, about 88% of them singletons; the top ten hold 3.5% to 5.5%. Points on this clone: Antigen: not known.

The time point: week 47, end of study. Vaccine doses each comprised 300 ug of mutant IDH1 20-mer peptide, with topical imiquimod. Patients in the study were vaccinated eight times, receiving shots in weeks 1, 3, 5, 7, 11, 15, 19 and 23. The sequence was collected from a woman aged 25 to 45 with glioma. Some clones in this sample may be carry-over from other donors' samples. V is TRBV6-1 and J is TRBJ2-3, with D uncertain. The source was PBMCs, collected from a glioma patient whose treatment included an IDH1 peptide vaccine. CDR3 nucleotide sequence: TGTGCCAGCAGTGAAGCGTACAGTGGCGTCACAGATACGCAGTATTTT. Its translation: CASSEAYSGVTDTQYF.